This is a list of T cell receptor beta chains from one sample in a study of shared clonotypes between healthy human individuals. Libraries were prepared by immunoSEQ multiplex PCR; TCRdb keeps only in-frame clonotypes and omits some of them. The data show 1.5 million to 2.5 million clones, 85% to 95% seen once. The sequenced sample was naive CD8+ T cells sorted from blood. The receptors derive from a man between 18 and 35 years old in good health. Both conserved end residues are part of each CDR3. D genes are given only for firm matches. Part of the rows lack a size; the others show once, few, many or a class for expanded clones.

d_gene: -
abundance: -
j_gene: TRBJ2-5
v_gene: TRBV4-1
CDR3aa: CASSQEPGNQETQYF
CDR3nt: TGCGCCAGCAGCCAAGAGCCCGGGAATCAAGAGACCCAGTACTTC

d_gene: TRBD2
abundance: -
j_gene: TRBJ2-1
v_gene: TRBV19
CDR3aa: CASTPGAGGPLNEQFF
CDR3nt: TGTGCCAGTACCCCGGGAGCGGGAGGCCCCCTTAATGAGCAGTTCTTC

d_gene: TRBD2
abundance: -
j_gene: TRBJ2-7
v_gene: TRBV4-3
CDR3aa: CASSQGPSGAYEQYF
CDR3nt: TGCGCCAGCAGCCAAGGCCCTAGCGGGGCCTACGAGCAGTACTTC

d_gene: TRBD2
abundance: -
j_gene: TRBJ2-3
v_gene: TRBV11-2
CDR3aa: CASSLVTGGNADTQYF
CDR3nt: TGTGCCAGCAGCTTAGTAACGGGGGGTAACGCAGATACGCAGTATTTT

d_gene: -
abundance: -
j_gene: TRBJ2-3
v_gene: TRBV4-1
CDR3aa: CASSQVTGLTDTQYF
CDR3nt: TGCGCCAGCAGCCAAGTAACAGGGTTAACAGATACGCAGTATTTT

d_gene: TRBD1
abundance: -
j_gene: TRBJ2-7
v_gene: TRBV7-2
CDR3aa: CASSLKGALGEQYF
CDR3nt: TGTGCCAGCAGCTTAAAGGGGGCTCTCGGCGAGCAGTACTTC

d_gene: -
abundance: once
j_gene: TRBJ2-7
v_gene: TRBV19
CDR3aa: CASSISPEALEQYF
CDR3nt: TGTGCCAGTAGTATAAGTCCGGAGGCGTTGGAGCAGTACTTC

d_gene: TRBD2
abundance: -
j_gene: TRBJ2-1
v_gene: TRBV7-9
CDR3aa: CASSLVVDREGYNEQFF
CDR3nt: TGTGCCAGCAGCTTAGTGGTTGATAGGGAGGGATACAATGAGCAGTTCTTC

d_gene: TRBD2
abundance: once
j_gene: TRBJ2-3
v_gene: TRBV7-8
CDR3aa: CASSLGLAGEDTQYF
CDR3nt: TGTGCCAGCAGCCTGGGACTAGCGGGAGAAGATACGCAGTATTTT

d_gene: TRBD1
abundance: once
j_gene: TRBJ1-1
v_gene: TRBV10-3
CDR3aa: CAIRPGQGIAEAFF
CDR3nt: TGTGCCATCAGACCGGGACAGGGGATAGCTGAAGCTTTCTTT

d_gene: TRBD2
abundance: -
j_gene: TRBJ2-3
v_gene: TRBV10-2
CDR3aa: CASSRTSAAEGTDTQYF
CDR3nt: TGCGCCAGCAGTAGGACTAGCGCAGCGGAAGGCACAGATACGCAGTATTTT

d_gene: TRBD2
abundance: -
j_gene: TRBJ2-1
v_gene: TRBV29-1
CDR3aa: CSVEETRTSGNEQFF
CDR3nt: TGCAGCGTTGAAGAAACAAGGACTAGCGGCAATGAGCAGTTCTTC

d_gene: -
abundance: few
j_gene: TRBJ1-5
v_gene: TRBV27
CDR3aa: CASSLSQGSNQPQHF
CDR3nt: TGTGCCAGCAGTTTATCCCAGGGGTCCAATCAGCCCCAGCATTTT

d_gene: TRBD2
abundance: -
j_gene: TRBJ2-5
v_gene: TRBV4-1
CDR3aa: CASSQEPGLAGETQYF
CDR3nt: TGCGCCAGCAGCCAAGAGCCGGGACTAGCGGGAGAGACCCAGTACTTC

d_gene: -
abundance: once
j_gene: TRBJ1-1
v_gene: TRBV28
CDR3aa: CASTNGVGAVNTEAFF
CDR3nt: TGTGCCAGCACAAACGGAGTGGGGGCGGTGAACACTGAAGCTTTCTTT

d_gene: TRBD1
abundance: -
j_gene: TRBJ2-2
v_gene: TRBV6-6
CDR3aa: CASSYTQTGAGELFF
CDR3nt: TGTGCCAGCAGTTACACACAAACAGGGGCCGGGGAGCTGTTTTTT

d_gene: TRBD1
abundance: -
j_gene: TRBJ1-2
v_gene: TRBV2
CDR3aa: CASSESPDRGNGYTF
CDR3nt: TGTGCCAGCAGTGAAAGCCCCGACAGGGGAAACGGCTACACCTTC

d_gene: -
abundance: -
j_gene: TRBJ1-2
v_gene: TRBV25-1
CDR3aa: CASSESDIDYGYTF
CDR3nt: TGTGCCAGCAGTGAATCTGACATCGACTATGGCTACACCTTC

d_gene: -
abundance: few
j_gene: TRBJ2-7
v_gene: TRBV30
CDR3aa: CAWREGAGYEQYF
CDR3nt: TGTGCCTGGAGGGAGGGGGCAGGGTACGAGCAGTACTTC

d_gene: -
abundance: -
j_gene: TRBJ2-3
v_gene: TRBV19
CDR3aa: CATKGVGTATSTDTQYF
CDR3nt: TGTGCCACCAAGGGAGTCGGGACGGCGACTAGCACAGATACGCAGTATTTT

d_gene: TRBD1
abundance: -
j_gene: TRBJ1-1
v_gene: TRBV7-9
CDR3aa: CASSLLTGAGEAFF
CDR3nt: TGTGCCAGCAGCTTACTTACAGGGGCGGGTGAAGCTTTCTTT

d_gene: TRBD2
abundance: -
j_gene: TRBJ2-1
v_gene: TRBV4-1
CDR3aa: CASSQGGAGVEQFF
CDR3nt: TGCGCCAGCAGCCAAGGGGGCGCGGGAGTTGAGCAGTTCTTC

d_gene: TRBD1
abundance: once
j_gene: TRBJ1-1
v_gene: TRBV5-1
CDR3aa: CASRSGQDLNTEAFF
CDR3nt: TGCGCCAGCAGGTCGGGACAGGACTTGAACACTGAAGCTTTCTTT

d_gene: -
abundance: -
j_gene: TRBJ2-7
v_gene: TRBV29-1
CDR3aa: CSVRGHEQYF
CDR3nt: TGCAGCGTCAGAGGGCACGAGCAGTACTTC

d_gene: TRBD1
abundance: -
j_gene: TRBJ2-1
v_gene: TRBV9
CDR3aa: CASSKRTGSSYNEQFF
CDR3nt: TGTGCCAGCAGCAAAAGGACAGGGAGCTCCTACAATGAGCAGTTCTTC

d_gene: TRBD2
abundance: -
j_gene: TRBJ2-2
v_gene: TRBV2
CDR3aa: CASSRLAGASGELFF
CDR3nt: TGTGCCAGCAGTCGACTAGCGGGAGCTAGCGGGGAGCTGTTTTTT

d_gene: -
abundance: -
j_gene: TRBJ2-2
v_gene: TRBV4-3
CDR3aa: CASSPHDRGLESGELFF
CDR3nt: TGCGCCAGCAGCCCTCATGATCGGGGCCTCGAGTCCGGGGAGCTGTTTTTT

d_gene: -
abundance: -
j_gene: TRBJ1-2
v_gene: TRBV27
CDR3aa: CASTPEGGFHGYTF
CDR3nt: TGTGCCAGCACCCCCGAGGGGGGTTTTCATGGCTACACCTTC

d_gene: -
abundance: -
j_gene: TRBJ2-3
v_gene: TRBV30
CDR3aa: CAWSGLAGLRTDTQYF
CDR3nt: TGTGCCTGGAGCGGGTTGGCGGGACTGCGCACAGATACGCAGTATTTT

d_gene: -
abundance: -
j_gene: TRBJ2-1
v_gene: TRBV27
CDR3aa: CASSLGGTAYNEQFF
CDR3nt: TGTGCCAGCAGTTTAGGTGGGACTGCCTACAATGAGCAGTTCTTC

d_gene: TRBD2
abundance: once
j_gene: TRBJ2-7
v_gene: TRBV7-9
CDR3aa: CASSLLTSGSYEQYF
CDR3nt: TGTGCCAGCAGCTTACTGACTAGCGGGAGTTACGAGCAGTACTTC

d_gene: -
abundance: -
j_gene: TRBJ2-1
v_gene: TRBV5-4
CDR3aa: CASSTGSTEQFF
CDR3nt: TGTGCCAGCAGCACAGGTAGCACCGAGCAGTTCTTC

d_gene: TRBD2
abundance: -
j_gene: TRBJ2-2
v_gene: TRBV28
CDR3aa: CASTSGGELFF
CDR3nt: TGTGCCAGCACTAGCGGTGGGGAGCTGTTTTTT

d_gene: -
abundance: -
j_gene: TRBJ2-1
v_gene: TRBV7-9
CDR3aa: CASSPRISGAYNEQFF
CDR3nt: TGTGCCAGCAGCCCCAGGATTAGCGGAGCCTACAATGAGCAGTTCTTC

d_gene: -
abundance: -
j_gene: TRBJ2-7
v_gene: TRBV5-4
CDR3aa: CASSTDGYEQYF
CDR3nt: TGTGCCAGCAGCACGGACGGCTACGAGCAGTACTTC

d_gene: TRBD1
abundance: -
j_gene: TRBJ1-1
v_gene: TRBV6-5
CDR3aa: CASSSTGRHTEAFF
CDR3nt: TGTGCCAGCAGTTCGACAGGGAGGCACACTGAAGCTTTCTTT

d_gene: -
abundance: -
j_gene: TRBJ2-7
v_gene: TRBV5-4
CDR3aa: CASSLAYTSYEQYF
CDR3nt: TGTGCCAGCAGCTTGGCGTACACTTCCTACGAGCAGTACTTC

d_gene: -
abundance: -
j_gene: TRBJ2-1
v_gene: TRBV30
CDR3aa: CAWMPLGNEQFF
CDR3nt: TGTGCCTGGATGCCCCTCGGCAATGAGCAGTTCTTC

d_gene: -
abundance: -
j_gene: TRBJ2-1
v_gene: TRBV27
CDR3aa: CASSPTGYEQFF
CDR3nt: TGTGCCAGCAGTCCCACCGGGTACGAGCAGTTCTTC

d_gene: -
abundance: -
j_gene: TRBJ1-3
v_gene: TRBV5-6
CDR3aa: CASSSLQGLRSGNTIYF
CDR3nt: TGTGCCAGCAGCTCACTACAGGGTCTCCGCTCTGGAAACACCATATATTTT

d_gene: -
abundance: -
j_gene: TRBJ2-1
v_gene: TRBV5-6
CDR3aa: CASSLPYNEQFF
CDR3nt: TGTGCCAGCAGCCTTCCCTACAATGAGCAGTTCTTC

d_gene: TRBD2
abundance: -
j_gene: TRBJ2-1
v_gene: TRBV13
CDR3aa: CASSPLGTSRLNEQFF
CDR3nt: TGTGCCAGCAGCCCCCTCGGGACTAGCCGATTGAATGAGCAGTTCTTC

d_gene: -
abundance: -
j_gene: TRBJ1-1
v_gene: TRBV6-6
CDR3aa: CASSYAGQGSTEAFF
CDR3nt: TGTGCCAGCAGTTACGCCGGGCAGGGAAGCACTGAAGCTTTCTTT

d_gene: -
abundance: -
j_gene: TRBJ2-7
v_gene: TRBV9
CDR3aa: CASSPPGSYEQYF
CDR3nt: TGTGCCAGCAGCCCCCCGGGGTCCTACGAGCAGTACTTC

d_gene: TRBD2
abundance: -
j_gene: TRBJ2-7
v_gene: TRBV5-4
CDR3aa: CASSHWTSGNEQYF
CDR3nt: TGTGCCAGCAGCCACTGGACTAGCGGGAACGAGCAGTACTTC